This passage covers 21 T cell receptor beta chains from one sample sequenced in a study of blood T cell repertoires in COVID-19. Libraries were prepared by immunoSEQ multiplex PCR; TCRdb keeps only in-frame clonotypes and omits some of them. The table includes roughly 140,000 clones, approximately 82% detected once. The specimen was peripheral blood. The source of these receptors is a woman between 50 and 59 years old in a cohort sampled during active or convalescent COVID-19.

The chain employs TRBV5-1 and TRBJ1-5, with D tentatively TRBD1 (6 bases). Germline V gene data show CDR1 as SGHRS and CDR2 as YFSETQ. Between the trimmed V and J ends, which lost 3 bases and 7 bases, there was a span of 11 bases. There are 13 residues in the CDR3. The CDR3 sequence is CASSSEGEQPQHF. CDR3 sequence (DNA): TGCGCCAGCAGCTCCGAGGGGGAACAGCCCCAGCATTTT.

This chain uses TRBV4-3 with TRBJ2-2, with 7 nucleotides matching TRBD1. Trimming removed 0 bases from V and 4 bases from J; junction bases left unmatched: 17. Per the germline V gene, CDR1 is LGHNA and CDR2 is YSLEER. The CDR3 extends over 20 amino acids. The CDR3 reads CASSQDSGTVFSAVTGELFF. The CDR3 DNA sequence: TGCGCCAGCAGCCAAGATTCCGGGACAGTCTTTTCTGCGGTCACCGGGGAGCTGTTTTTT.

The chain carries TRBV5-1 and TRBJ2-7, with 10 nucleotides matching TRBD2. The CDR3 contains 13 residues. V lost 5 bases, J lost 6 bases, and 5 bases stayed unmatched. The germline CDR1 and CDR2 sequences are SGHRS and YFSETQ. Written as DNA, the CDR3 is TGCGCCAGCAGTTCCGGGACTAGCGTCGAGCAGTACTTC. Its translation is CASSSGTSVEQYF.

The gene calls are TRBV3-1 (or the pseudogene TRBV3-2) and TRBJ1-6; TRBD1 aligns across 9 bases. Trimming at V came to 1 base and at J to 7 bases, leaving 8 bases not matched to a gene. This CDR3 has 17 amino acids. CDR1 LGHDT and CDR2 YNNKEL come from the germline V gene (reference sequence). In nucleotides, the CDR3 is TGTGCCAGCAGCCAAGGCCAACAGGGGGCAATGAATTCACCCCTCCACTTT. This sequence encodes CASSQGQQGAMNSPLHF.

The rearrangement links TRBV4-1 to TRBJ1-5; D not resolved. Germline V gene sequence: CDR1 MGHRA, CDR2 YSYEKL. The CDR3 spans 14 residues. V lost 3 bases and J lost 5, with 11 bases in between. CDR3: CASSQVGGDQPQHF. In nucleotides, the CDR3 is TGCGCCAGCAGCCAGGTAGGCGGCGATCAGCCCCAGCATTTT.

The chain recombines TRBV5-1 with TRBJ2-3; the D gene is possibly TRBD1 (7 bases). Trimming took 2 bases from V and 5 from J, leaving 24 bases between them. The CDR3 is 18 residues long. Looked up from germline, CDR1 is SGHRS and CDR2 is YFSETQ. CDR3 sequence (DNA): TGCGCCAGCAGCTTTGGGCCGCCGGGACAGATTAGCGGAGATACGCAGTATTTT. Translated, it gives CASSFGPPGQISGDTQYF.

This clone has a handful of counts. The V and J genes are TRBV24-1 and TRBJ2-5, with 14 bases aligning to TRBD2. The length of the CDR3 is 17 residues. Germline V gene lookup returns CDR1 KGHDR and CDR2 SFDVKD. Trimming at V came to 4 bases and at J to 5 bases, leaving 8 bases not matched to a gene. Written as DNA, the CDR3 is TGTGCCACCAGTGACCTCAGACTAGCGGGGGGGCTGGAGACCCAGTACTTC. This sequence encodes CATSDLRLAGGLETQYF.

The chain recombines TRBV29-1 with TRBJ2-3; 12 bases fit TRBD1. V lost 5 bases, J lost 5 bases, and 5 bases stayed unmatched. The CDR3 is 14 residues long. Germline V lookup: CDR1 SQVTM, CDR2 ANQGSEA. DNA for the CDR3: TGCAGCGTTCGGGACAGGGGGCAGGTAGATACGCAGTATTTT. Its protein product is CSVRDRGQVDTQYF.

The V call is TRBV3-1 (or the pseudogene TRBV3-2), the J call TRBJ2-7; D is possibly TRBD1 (5 bases). The CDR3 contains 15 residues. V lost 1 base to trimming and J lost 2 bases, with 12 bases between them. The germline V gene encodes CDR1 LGHDT and CDR2 YNNKEL (reference sequence). CDR3 sequence reads: CASSQVSAGPYEQYF. The CDR3 nucleotides are TGTGCCAGCAGCCAAGTCTCCGCAGGGCCCTACGAGCAGTACTTC.

V is TRBV24-1 and J is TRBJ1-4, with TRBD1 matching over 8 bases. This CDR3 spans 15 amino acids. CDR1 is KGHDR and CDR2 is SFDVKD in the germline V gene. The V and J ends lost 4 bases and 6 bases, in that order; junction bases with no gene match: 6. The DNA of the CDR3 is TGTGCCACCAGTGACGGACAGGGCCTTCATGAAAAACTGTTTTTT. Its protein is CATSDGQGLHEKLFF.

The rearrangement uses TRBV5-1 and TRBJ1-2, with 7 bases lining up with TRBD1. Germline CDR1 is SGHRS and CDR2 is YFSETQ. CDR3 length: 16 amino acids. V lost 3 bases and J lost 4; bases outside the gene matches: 12. The chain's CDR3 is CASSSSTLEGAYGYTF. In DNA form, the CDR3 reads TGCGCCAGCAGCTCATCTACCCTGGAGGGGGCCTATGGCTACACCTTC.

The chain couples TRBV7-2 to TRBJ2-7; 11 bases are a match to TRBD2. The CDR3 length is 15 residues. Germline values: CDR1 SGHTA, CDR2 FQGNSA. The V gene end was trimmed by 5 bases and the J gene end by 6 bases; junction bases not matched to a gene: 9. This chain's CDR3 is CASSKNSGGAAEQYF. DNA for the CDR3: TGTGCCAGCAGCAAGAATAGCGGGGGGGCTGCCGAGCAGTACTTC. Combining the CDR3 with reference TRBV7-2 and TRBJ2-7 gives the whole variable domain GAGVSQSPSNKVTEKGKDVELRCDPISGHTALYWYRQSLGQGLEFLIYFQGNSAPDKSGLPSDRFSAERTGGSVSTLTIQRTQQEDSAVYLCASSKNSGGAAEQYFGPGTRLTVT.

The rearrangement joins TRBV4-3 to TRBJ2-2; 8 bases fit TRBD2. The trim removed 1 base at V and 5 bases at J, leaving 6 bases unmatched. This CDR3 is built from 16 residues. Germline loops: CDR1 LGHNA, CDR2 YSLEER. The CDR3 DNA sequence: TGCGCCAGCAGCCAAGGGTCTAGCGGGCTTACCGGGGAGCTGTTTTTT. It codes for CASSQGSSGLTGELFF.

This clone came up a few times. The V and J genes are TRBV16 and TRBJ1-5, with D perhaps TRBD1 (6 bases). CDR3 length equals 17 residues. Trimming removed 0 bases at V and 0 bases at J, with 12 bases between. Per the germline V gene, CDR1 is KGHSY and CDR2 is FQNENV. CDR3 nucleotides: TGTGCCAGCAGCCAATCGACAGGACGCTATAGCAATCAGCCCCAGCATTTT. Amino acid sequence: CASSQSTGRYSNQPQHF.

The V and J genes are TRBV5-1 and TRBJ2-1; 10 bases map to TRBD2. The CDR3 totals 17 residues. With V trimmed by 9 bases and J by 6 bases, 18 bases remained unmatched. CDR1 SGHRS and CDR2 YFSETQ come from the germline V gene. CDR3: CATRVGSGGPRPNEQFF. CDR3 bases: TGCGCCACCCGAGTTGGTAGCGGGGGGCCTAGACCCAATGAGCAGTTCTTC.

The rearrangement links TRBV15 to TRBJ1-5; D gene unclear. Germline values: CDR1 LNHNV, CDR2 YYDKDF (reference sequence). V lost 0 bases to trimming and J lost 7 bases, with 10 bases between them. The CDR3 sequence is 14 residues long. This CDR3 reads CATSRDFNKQPQHF. CDR3 bases: TGTGCCACCAGCAGAGATTTTAACAAGCAGCCCCAGCATTTT.

This clone was recorded a few times. J is TRBJ1-3 and V is TRBV21-1; TRBD1, the table's D call, lacks a check against the DNA. TRBV21-1 counts as a pseudogene. CDR3 size: 16 residues. CDR3 sequence: CASSKPLDRAGNTIYF. CDR3 nucleotide sequence: TGTGCCAGCAGCAAACCCTTGGACAGGGCTGGAAACACCATATATTTT.

The chain recombines TRBV11-2 with TRBJ2-5, with 11 nucleotides matching TRBD1. The trim removed 5 bases at V and 4 bases at J, leaving 6 bases unmatched. CDR1 SGHAT and CDR2 FQNNGV come from the germline V gene. The CDR3 contains 15 residues. Here the CDR3 DNA reads TGTGCCAGCAGCCGGGACAGGGGGAGCGGAGAGACCCAGTACTTC. Translated, it gives CASSRDRGSGETQYF.

The rearrangement uses TRBV30 and TRBJ2-1; D possibly corresponds to TRBD2 (6 bases). Germline lookup yields CDR1 GTSNPN and CDR2 SVGIG (reference sequence). The CDR3 spans 12 residues. Trimming cost V 0 bases and J 8 bases, with 8 bases left between them. The CDR3, as DNA: TGTGCCTGGAGTGTTTCGGGGGATGAGCAGTTCTTC. It codes for CAWSVSGDEQFF.

The chain is built from TRBV2 and TRBJ1-2; no clear D. Germline CDR1 and CDR2: SNHLY and FYNNEI. There are 15 residues in the CDR3. The germline V and J ends were trimmed by 3 bases and 2 bases, with 13 bases remaining between them. The CDR3 DNA reads TGTGCCAGCAGTGAGTGGGTAGGAGGGAACTATGGCTACACCTTC. This gives the protein CASSEWVGGNYGYTF.

This rearrangement joins TRBV10-1 to TRBJ2-3, with 10 bases matching TRBD1. The V and J ends lost 5 bases and 4 bases, in that order; junction bases with no gene match: 15. CDR3 length: 18 residues. Germline CDR1 reads WNHNN; CDR2 reads SYGVQD (reference sequence). The DNA for the CDR3 is TGCGCCAGCAGTCCAGGTTCGGTGAAGACAGGGGGCGCAGATACGCAGTATTTT. This encodes CASSPGSVKTGGADTQYF.